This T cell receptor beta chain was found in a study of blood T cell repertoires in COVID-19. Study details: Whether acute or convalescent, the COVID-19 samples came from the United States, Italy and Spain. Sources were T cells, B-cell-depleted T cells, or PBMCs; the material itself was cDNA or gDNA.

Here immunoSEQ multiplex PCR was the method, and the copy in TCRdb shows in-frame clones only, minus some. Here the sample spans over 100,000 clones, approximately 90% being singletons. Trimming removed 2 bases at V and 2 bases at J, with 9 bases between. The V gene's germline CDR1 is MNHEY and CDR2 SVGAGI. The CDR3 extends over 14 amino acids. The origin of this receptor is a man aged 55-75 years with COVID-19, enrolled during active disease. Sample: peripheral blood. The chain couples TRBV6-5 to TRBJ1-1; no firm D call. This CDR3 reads CASSYRGINTEAFF. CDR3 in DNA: TGTGCCAGCAGTTACAGAGGGATCAACACTGAAGCTTTCTTT.